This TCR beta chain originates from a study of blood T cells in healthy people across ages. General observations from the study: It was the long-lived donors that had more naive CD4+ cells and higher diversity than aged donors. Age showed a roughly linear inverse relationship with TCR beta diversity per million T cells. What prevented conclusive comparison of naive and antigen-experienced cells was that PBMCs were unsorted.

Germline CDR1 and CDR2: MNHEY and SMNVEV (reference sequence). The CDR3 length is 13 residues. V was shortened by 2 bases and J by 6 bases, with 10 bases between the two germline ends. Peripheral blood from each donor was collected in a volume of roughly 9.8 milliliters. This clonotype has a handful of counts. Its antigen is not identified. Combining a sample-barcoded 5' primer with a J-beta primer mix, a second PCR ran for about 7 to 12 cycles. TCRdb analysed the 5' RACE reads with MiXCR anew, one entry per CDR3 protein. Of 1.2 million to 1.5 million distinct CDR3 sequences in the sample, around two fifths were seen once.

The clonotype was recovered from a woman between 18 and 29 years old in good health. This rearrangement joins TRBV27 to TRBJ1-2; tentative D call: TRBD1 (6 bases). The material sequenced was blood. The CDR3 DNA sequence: TGTGCCAGCAGTTTACAGGGGAGGGATGGCTACACCTTC. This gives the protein CASSLQGRDGYTF.